One T cell receptor (beta chain) is described in this entry. As yet, its antigen is unknown. Exclusion of a patient followed from autoimmune disease history or systemic immunosuppression. The record originates from a study of OX40 agonist ivuxolimab in advanced cancers. Study in general: Patients undergoing dose escalation presented with hepatocellular carcinoma, melanoma, renal cell or head and neck cancer.

Study-wide points: There were, on average, more expanded clones in CD8+ T cells than in CD4+. The study found among the lowest clonal expansion in partial responders at 0.1-3.0 mg/kg.

Profiling relied on immunoSEQ multiplex PCR, and the TCRdb table lists in-frame clones only, not all of them. Seen here are tens of thousands of clones, around 92% observed once, and the top ten hold 9% to 10%. The material was CD4+ or CD8+ T cells sorted from blood, obtained in a trial of the OX40 agonist ivuxolimab. The TCR originated in an adult with an advanced solid tumor such as melanoma, head and neck, liver or kidney cancer.

The CDR3 spells CASSTIGRGRLYNEQFF. The CDR3 DNA is TGTGCCAGCAGCACGATAGGCAGGGGGCGGCTGTACAATGAGCAGTTCTTC. V usage is TRBV28 and J usage is TRBJ2-1; 8 bases match TRBD1. The CDR3 runs to 17 residues. CDR1 and CDR2 from the germline V gene are MDHEN and SYDVKM. The V and J ends lost 6 bases and 4 bases, in that order; junction bases with no gene match: 14.